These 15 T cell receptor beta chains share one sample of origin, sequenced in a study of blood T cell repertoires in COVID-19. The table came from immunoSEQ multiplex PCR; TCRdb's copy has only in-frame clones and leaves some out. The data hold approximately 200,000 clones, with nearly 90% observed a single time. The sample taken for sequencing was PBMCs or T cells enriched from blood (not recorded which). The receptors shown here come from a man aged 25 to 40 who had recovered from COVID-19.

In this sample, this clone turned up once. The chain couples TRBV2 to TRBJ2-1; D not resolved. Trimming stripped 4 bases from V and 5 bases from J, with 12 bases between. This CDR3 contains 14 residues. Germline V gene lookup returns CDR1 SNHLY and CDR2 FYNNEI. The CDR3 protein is CASSGLVTHNEQFF. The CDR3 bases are TGTGCCAGCAGTGGGCTAGTAACGCACAATGAGCAGTTCTTC.

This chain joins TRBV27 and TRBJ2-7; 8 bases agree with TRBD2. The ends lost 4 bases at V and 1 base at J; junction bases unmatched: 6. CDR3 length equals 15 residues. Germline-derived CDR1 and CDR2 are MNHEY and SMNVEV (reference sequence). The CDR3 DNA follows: TGTGCCAGCAGTTCCAGACTAGCGAGTTCCTACGAGCAGTACTTC. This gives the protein CASSSRLASSYEQYF.

This CDR3 reads CASSTPGGSLGYTF. The CDR3, as DNA: TGTGCCAGTAGTACCCCCGGCGGCAGCCTAGGCTACACCTTC. The genes are TRBV19 and TRBJ1-2; D is uncertain. Germline V lookup: CDR1 LNHDA, CDR2 SQIVND (reference sequence). Trimming pared 4 bases from V and 8 bases from J, leaving 17 bases between. The CDR3 is 14 amino acids.

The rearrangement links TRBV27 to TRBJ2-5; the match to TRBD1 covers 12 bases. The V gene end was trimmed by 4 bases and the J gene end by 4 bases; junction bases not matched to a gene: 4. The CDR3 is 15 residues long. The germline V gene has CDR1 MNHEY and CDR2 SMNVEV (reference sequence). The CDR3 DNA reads TGTGCCAGCAGTTCGGGACAGGGGGCGGCAGAGACCCAGTACTTC. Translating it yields CASSSGQGAAETQYF.

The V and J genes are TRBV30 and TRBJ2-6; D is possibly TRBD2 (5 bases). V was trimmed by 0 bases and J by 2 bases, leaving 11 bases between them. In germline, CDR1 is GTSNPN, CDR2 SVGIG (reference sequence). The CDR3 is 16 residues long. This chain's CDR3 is CAWSVGFGAGANVLTF. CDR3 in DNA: TGTGCCTGGAGTGTTGGGTTCGGGGCTGGGGCCAACGTCCTGACTTTC. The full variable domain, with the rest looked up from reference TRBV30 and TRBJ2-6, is SQTIHQWPATLVQPVGSPLSLECTVEGTSNPNLYWYRQAAGRGLQLLFYSVGIGQISSEVPQNLSASRPQDRQFILSSKKLLLSDSGFYLCAWSVGFGAGANVLTFGAGSRLTVL.

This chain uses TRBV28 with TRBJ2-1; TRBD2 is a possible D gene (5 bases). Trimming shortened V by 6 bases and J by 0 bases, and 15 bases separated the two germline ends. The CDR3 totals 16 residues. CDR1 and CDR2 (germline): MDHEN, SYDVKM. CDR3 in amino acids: CASSQLDWSSYNEQFF. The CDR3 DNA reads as TGTGCCAGCAGCCAACTGGACTGGAGCTCCTACAATGAGCAGTTCTTC.

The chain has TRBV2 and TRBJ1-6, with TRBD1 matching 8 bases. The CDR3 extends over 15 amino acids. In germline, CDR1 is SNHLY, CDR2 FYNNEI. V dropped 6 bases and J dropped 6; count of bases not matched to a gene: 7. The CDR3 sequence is CASRAIQGANSPLHF. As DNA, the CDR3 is TGTGCCAGCAGAGCCATTCAGGGGGCTAATTCACCCCTCCACTTT.

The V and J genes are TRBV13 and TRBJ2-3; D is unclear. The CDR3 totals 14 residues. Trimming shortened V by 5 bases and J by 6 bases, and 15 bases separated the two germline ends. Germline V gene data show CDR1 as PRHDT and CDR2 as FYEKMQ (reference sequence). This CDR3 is CASSRSSESDTQYF. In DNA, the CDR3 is TGTGCCAGCAGCCGCTCCAGCGAATCCGATACGCAGTATTTT.

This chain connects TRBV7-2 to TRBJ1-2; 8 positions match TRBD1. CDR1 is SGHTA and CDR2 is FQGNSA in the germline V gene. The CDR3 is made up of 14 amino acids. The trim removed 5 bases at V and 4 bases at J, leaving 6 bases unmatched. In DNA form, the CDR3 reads TGTGCCAGCAGCACTGGACAGGGTCCCTATGGCTACACCTTC. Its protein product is CASSTGQGPYGYTF.

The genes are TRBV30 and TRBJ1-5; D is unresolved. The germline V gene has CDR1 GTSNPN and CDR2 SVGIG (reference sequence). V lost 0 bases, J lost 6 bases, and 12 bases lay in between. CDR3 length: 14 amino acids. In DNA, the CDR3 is TGTGCCTGGAGTGTACGTTCACATTCTCAGCCCCAGCATTTT. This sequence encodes CAWSVRSHSQPQHF. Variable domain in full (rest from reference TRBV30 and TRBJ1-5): SQTIHQWPATLVQPVGSPLSLECTVEGTSNPNLYWYRQAAGRGLQLLFYSVGIGQISSEVPQNLSASRPQDRQFILSSKKLLLSDSGFYLCAWSVRSHSQPQHFGDGTRLSIL.

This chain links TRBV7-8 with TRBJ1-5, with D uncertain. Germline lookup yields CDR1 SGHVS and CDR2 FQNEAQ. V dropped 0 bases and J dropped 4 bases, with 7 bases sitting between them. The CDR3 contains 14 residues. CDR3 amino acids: CASSLAGRNQPQHF. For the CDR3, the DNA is TGTGCCAGCAGCTTAGCGGGCAGGAATCAGCCCCAGCATTTT.

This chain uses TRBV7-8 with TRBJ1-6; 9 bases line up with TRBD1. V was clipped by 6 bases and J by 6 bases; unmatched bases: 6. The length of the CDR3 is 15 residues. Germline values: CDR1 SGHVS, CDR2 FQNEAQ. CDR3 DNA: TGTGCCAGCAGGTTGGACAGGGGCCGTAATTCACCCCTCCACTTT. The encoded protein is CASRLDRGRNSPLHF.

CDR3 region: CASSLSSGYTF. For the CDR3, the DNA is TGTGCCAGCAGCTTGTCAAGCGGCTACACCTTC. This chain uses TRBV5-6 with TRBJ1-2, with unresolved D. V was shortened by 1 base and J by 8 bases, with 6 bases between the two germline ends. The CDR3 loop spans 11 amino acids. Looked up from germline, CDR1 is SGHDT and CDR2 is YYEEEE.

The CDR3 is CASSTRGDTQYF. DNA of the CDR3: TGTGCCAGCAGCACCAGGGGAGATACGCAGTATTTT. The chain employs TRBV12-3 or TRBV12-4 and TRBJ2-3; D may be TRBD1 (6 bases). V lost 6 bases and J lost 5, with 9 bases in between. This CDR3 has 12 amino acids.

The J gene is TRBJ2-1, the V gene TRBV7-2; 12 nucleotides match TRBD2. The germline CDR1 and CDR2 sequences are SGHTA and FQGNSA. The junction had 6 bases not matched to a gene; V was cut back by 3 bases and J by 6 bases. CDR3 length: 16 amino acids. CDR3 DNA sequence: TGTGCCAGCAGCTTCTCACTAGCGGGGGGCGTCAATGAGCAGTTCTTC. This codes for CASSFSLAGGVNEQFF.